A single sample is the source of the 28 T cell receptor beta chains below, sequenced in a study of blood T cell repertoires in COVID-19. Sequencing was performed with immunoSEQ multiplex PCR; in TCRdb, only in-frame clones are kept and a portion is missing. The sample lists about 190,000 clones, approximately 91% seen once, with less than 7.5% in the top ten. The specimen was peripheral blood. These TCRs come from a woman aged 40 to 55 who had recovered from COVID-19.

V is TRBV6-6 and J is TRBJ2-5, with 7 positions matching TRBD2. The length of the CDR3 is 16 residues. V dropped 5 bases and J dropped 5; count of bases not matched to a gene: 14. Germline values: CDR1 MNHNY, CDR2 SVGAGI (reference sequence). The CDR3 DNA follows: TGTGCCAGCAGTCGCCCCAGCGGGGCGGTGCGGGAGACCCAGTACTTC. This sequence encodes CASSRPSGAVRETQYF.

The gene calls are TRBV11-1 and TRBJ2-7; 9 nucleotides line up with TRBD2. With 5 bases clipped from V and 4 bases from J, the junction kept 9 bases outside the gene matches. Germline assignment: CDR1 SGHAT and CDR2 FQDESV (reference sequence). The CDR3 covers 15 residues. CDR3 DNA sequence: TGTGCCAGCAGCCGCCACGGGACTAGCAGGTACGAGCAGTACTTC. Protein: CASSRHGTSRYEQYF.

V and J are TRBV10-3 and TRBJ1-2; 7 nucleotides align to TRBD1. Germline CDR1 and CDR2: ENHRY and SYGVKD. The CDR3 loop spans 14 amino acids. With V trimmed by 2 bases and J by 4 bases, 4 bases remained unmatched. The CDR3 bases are TGTGCCATCAGTGAGGAGGGGGCGGTCTATGGCTACACCTTC. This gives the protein CAISEEGAVYGYTF.

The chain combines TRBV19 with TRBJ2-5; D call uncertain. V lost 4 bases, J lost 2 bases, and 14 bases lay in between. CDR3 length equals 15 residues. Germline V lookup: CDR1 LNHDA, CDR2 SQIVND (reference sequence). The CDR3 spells CASSSHQGGQETQYF. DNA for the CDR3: TGTGCCAGTAGTAGCCACCAAGGCGGTCAAGAGACCCAGTACTTC.

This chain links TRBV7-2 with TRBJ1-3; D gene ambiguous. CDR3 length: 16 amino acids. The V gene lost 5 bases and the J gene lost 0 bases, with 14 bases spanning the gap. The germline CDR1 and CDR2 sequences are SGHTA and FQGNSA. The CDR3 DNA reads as TGTGCCAGCAGCCTCGCGGGCGCAACCTCTGGAAACACCATATATTTT. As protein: CASSLAGATSGNTIYF.

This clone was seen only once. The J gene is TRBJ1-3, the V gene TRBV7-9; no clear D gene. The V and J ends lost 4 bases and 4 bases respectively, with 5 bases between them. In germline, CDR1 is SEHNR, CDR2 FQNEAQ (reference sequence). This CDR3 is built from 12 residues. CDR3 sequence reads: CASSSGGNTIYF. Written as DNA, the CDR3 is TGTGCCAGCAGCTCGGGGGGAAACACCATATATTTT.

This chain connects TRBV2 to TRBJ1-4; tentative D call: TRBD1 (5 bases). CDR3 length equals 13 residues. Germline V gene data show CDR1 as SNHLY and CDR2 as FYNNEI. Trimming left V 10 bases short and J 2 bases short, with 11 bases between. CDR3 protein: CATGRGTNEKLFF. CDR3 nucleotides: TGTGCCACCGGGCGGGGCACTAATGAAAAACTGTTTTTT.

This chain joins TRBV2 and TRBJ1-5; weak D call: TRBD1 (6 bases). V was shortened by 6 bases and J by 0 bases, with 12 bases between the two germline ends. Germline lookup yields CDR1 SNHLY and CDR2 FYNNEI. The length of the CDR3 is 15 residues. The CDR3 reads CASSFGDTSNQPQHF. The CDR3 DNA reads TGTGCCAGCAGCTTTGGGGACACTAGCAATCAGCCCCAGCATTTT.

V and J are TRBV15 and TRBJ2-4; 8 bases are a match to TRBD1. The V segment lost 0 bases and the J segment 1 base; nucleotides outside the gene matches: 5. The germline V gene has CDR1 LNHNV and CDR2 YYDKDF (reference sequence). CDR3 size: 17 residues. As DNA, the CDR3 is TGTGCCACCAGCAGAGACTACAGGGGGAGCGCCAAAAACATTCAGTACTTC. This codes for CATSRDYRGSAKNIQYF. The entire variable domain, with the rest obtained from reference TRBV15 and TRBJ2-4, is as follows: DAMVIQNPRYQVTQFGKPVTLSCSQTLNHNVMYWYQQKSSQAPKLLFHYYDKDFNNEADTPDNFQSRRPNTSFCFLDIRSPGLGDTAMYLCATSRDYRGSAKNIQYFGAGTRLSVL.

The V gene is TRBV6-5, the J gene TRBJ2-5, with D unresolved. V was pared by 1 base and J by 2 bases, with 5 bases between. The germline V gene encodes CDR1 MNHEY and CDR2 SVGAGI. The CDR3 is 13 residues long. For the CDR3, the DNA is TGTGCCAGCAGTTACTGGCAGCAAGAGACCCAGTACTTC. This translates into CASSYWQQETQYF.

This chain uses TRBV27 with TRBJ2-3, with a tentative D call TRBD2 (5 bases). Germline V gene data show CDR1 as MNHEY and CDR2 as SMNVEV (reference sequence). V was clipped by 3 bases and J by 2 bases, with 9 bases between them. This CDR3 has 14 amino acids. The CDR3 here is CASSFTGITDTQYF. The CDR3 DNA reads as TGTGCCAGCAGTTTTACCGGGATCACAGATACGCAGTATTTT.

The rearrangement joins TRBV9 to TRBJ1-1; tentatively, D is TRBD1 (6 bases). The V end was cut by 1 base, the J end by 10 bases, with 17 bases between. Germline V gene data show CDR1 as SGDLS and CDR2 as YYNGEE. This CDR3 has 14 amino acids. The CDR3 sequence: CASSVNLQGTSAFF. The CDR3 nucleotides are TGTGCCAGCAGCGTAAACCTTCAGGGGACGTCAGCTTTCTTT.

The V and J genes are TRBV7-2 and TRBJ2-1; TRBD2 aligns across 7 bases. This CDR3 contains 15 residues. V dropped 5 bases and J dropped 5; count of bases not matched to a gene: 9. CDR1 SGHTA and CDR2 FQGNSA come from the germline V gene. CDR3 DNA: TGTGCCAGCAGCACCGTTTGGGGAGGGAACAATGAGCAGTTCTTC. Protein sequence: CASSTVWGGNNEQFF.

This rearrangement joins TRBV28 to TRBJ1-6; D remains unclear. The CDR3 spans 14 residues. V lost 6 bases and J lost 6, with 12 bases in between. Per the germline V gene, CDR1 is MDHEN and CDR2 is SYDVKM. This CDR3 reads CASRRGGSNSPLHF. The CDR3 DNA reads TGTGCCAGCAGGCGGGGTGGGAGTAATTCACCCCTCCACTTT. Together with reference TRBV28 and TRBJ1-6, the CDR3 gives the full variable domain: DVKVTQSSRYLVKRTGEKVFLECVQDMDHENMFWYRQDPGLGLRLIYFSYDVKMKEKGDIPEGYSVSREKKERFSLILESASTNQTSMYLCASRRGGSNSPLHFGNGTRLTVT.

The CDR3 sequence is CASSRDSLTDTQYF. The CDR3 coding sequence is TGTGCCAGCAGCCGGGACAGCCTCACAGATACGCAGTATTTT. The chain couples TRBV21-1 to TRBJ2-3; TRBD1 is taken as the D call from the table, unchecked against the DNA. TRBV21-1 has pseudogene status. There are 14 residues in the CDR3.

The CDR3 spells CASSQWTSYEQYF. Here the CDR3 DNA reads TGTGCCAGCAGCCAATGGACTAGCTACGAGCAGTACTTC. This rearrangement joins TRBV3-1 (or the pseudogene TRBV3-2) to TRBJ2-7; 7 nucleotides agree with TRBD2. The CDR3 sequence is 13 residues long. Germline V gives CDR1 LGHDT, CDR2 YNNKEL (reference sequence). Losses at the gene ends were 2 bases for V and 3 bases for J; bases not matched to a gene: 1.

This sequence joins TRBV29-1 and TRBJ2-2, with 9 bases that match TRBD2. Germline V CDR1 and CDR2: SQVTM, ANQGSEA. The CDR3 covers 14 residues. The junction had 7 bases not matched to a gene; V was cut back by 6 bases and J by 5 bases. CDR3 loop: CSVRSGRTTGELFF. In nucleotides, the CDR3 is TGCAGCGTCCGTAGCGGGAGAACTACCGGGGAGCTGTTTTTT.

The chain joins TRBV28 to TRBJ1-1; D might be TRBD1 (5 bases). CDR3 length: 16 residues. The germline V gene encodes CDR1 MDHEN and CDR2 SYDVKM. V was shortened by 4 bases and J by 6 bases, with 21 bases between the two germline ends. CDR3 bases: TGTGCCAGCAGTTCGTCCCTAAAAGGGGTAATAGCTGAAGCTTTCTTT. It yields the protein CASSSSLKGVIAEAFF. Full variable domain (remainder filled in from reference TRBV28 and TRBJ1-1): DVKVTQSSRYLVKRTGEKVFLECVQDMDHENMFWYRQDPGLGLRLIYFSYDVKMKEKGDIPEGYSVSREKKERFSLILESASTNQTSMYLCASSSSLKGVIAEAFFGQGTRLTVV.

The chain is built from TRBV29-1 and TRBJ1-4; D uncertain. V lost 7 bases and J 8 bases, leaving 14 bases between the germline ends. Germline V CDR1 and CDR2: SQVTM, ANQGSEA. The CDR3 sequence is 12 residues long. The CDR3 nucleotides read TGCAGCGGGCGAGTGGAGCACGAAAAACTGTTTTTT. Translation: CSGRVEHEKLFF.

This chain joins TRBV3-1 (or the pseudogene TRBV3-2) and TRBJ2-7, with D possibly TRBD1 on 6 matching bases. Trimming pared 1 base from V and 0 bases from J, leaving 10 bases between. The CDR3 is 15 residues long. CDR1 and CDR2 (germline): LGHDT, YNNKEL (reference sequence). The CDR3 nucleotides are TGTGCCAGCAGCCAAGGGCTGGACAGCTCCTACGAGCAGTACTTC. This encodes CASSQGLDSSYEQYF.

CDR3 DNA: TGTGCCAGCAGCTATCACCGGACAGGGGATTACAATGAGCAGTTCTTC. It is translated as CASSYHRTGDYNEQFF. This chain uses TRBV11-1 with TRBJ2-1; 9 bases map to TRBD1. This CDR3 contains 16 residues. The ends lost 4 bases at V and 4 bases at J; junction bases unmatched: 8. The germline CDR1 and CDR2 sequences are SGHAT and FQDESV (reference sequence).

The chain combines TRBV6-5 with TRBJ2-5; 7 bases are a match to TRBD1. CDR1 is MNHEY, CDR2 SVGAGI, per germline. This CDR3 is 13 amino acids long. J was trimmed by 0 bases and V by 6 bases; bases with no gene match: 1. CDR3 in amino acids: CASRGQDQETQYF. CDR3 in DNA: TGTGCCAGCAGAGGACAGGACCAAGAGACCCAGTACTTC.

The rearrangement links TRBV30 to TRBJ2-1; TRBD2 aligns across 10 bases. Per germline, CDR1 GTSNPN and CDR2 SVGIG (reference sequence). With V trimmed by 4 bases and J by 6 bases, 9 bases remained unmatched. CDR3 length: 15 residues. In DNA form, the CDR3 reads TGTGCCTGGACTCGTGGGGGACTAGCGATCAATGAGCAGTTCTTC. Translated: CAWTRGGLAINEQFF.

The CDR3 DNA follows: TGTGCCAGCAGGGCCTCTGGAAACACCATATATTTT. Translating it yields CASRASGNTIYF. V and J are TRBV28 and TRBJ1-3; unclear D gene. CDR1 is MDHEN, CDR2 SYDVKM, per germline. Trimming shortened V by 6 bases and J by 0 bases, and 3 bases separated the two germline ends. CDR3 length: 12 amino acids.

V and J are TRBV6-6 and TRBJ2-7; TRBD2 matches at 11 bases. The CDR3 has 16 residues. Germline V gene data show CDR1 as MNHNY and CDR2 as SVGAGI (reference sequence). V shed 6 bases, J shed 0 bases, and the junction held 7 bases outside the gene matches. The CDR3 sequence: CASSPGTSGLSYEQYF. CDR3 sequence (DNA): TGTGCCAGCAGCCCCGGGACTAGCGGACTCTCCTACGAGCAGTACTTC.

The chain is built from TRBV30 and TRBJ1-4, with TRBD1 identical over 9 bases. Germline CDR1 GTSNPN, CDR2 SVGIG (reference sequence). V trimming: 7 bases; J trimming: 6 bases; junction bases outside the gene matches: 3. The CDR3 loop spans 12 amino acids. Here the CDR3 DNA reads TGTGCCTCGACAGGGGGGTATGAAAAACTGTTTTTT. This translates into CASTGGYEKLFF.

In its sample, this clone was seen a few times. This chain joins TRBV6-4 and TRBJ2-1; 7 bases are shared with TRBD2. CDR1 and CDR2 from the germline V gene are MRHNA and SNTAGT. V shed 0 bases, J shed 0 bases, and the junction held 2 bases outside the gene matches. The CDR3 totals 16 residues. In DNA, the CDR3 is TGTGCCAGCAGTGACTCCGGCGGGAGCTCCTACAATGAGCAGTTCTTC. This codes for CASSDSGGSSYNEQFF.

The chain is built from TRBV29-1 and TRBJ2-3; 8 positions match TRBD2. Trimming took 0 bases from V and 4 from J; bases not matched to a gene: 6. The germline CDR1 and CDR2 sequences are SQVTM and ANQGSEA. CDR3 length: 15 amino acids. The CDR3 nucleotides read TGCAGCGTTGAAGACTCAGCGGGAGACCCAGATACGCAGTATTTT. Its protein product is CSVEDSAGDPDTQYF.